This T cell receptor (beta chain) comes out of a study of blood T cell repertoires in COVID-19 (dated by TCRdb to 2020 to 2021). For the wider study: Samples covering the acute and convalescent phases of COVID-19 were provided by collaborators in the United States, Italy and Spain. The material from the prospective study consisted of cDNA or gDNA derived from T cells, B-cell-depleted T cells, or PBMCs. A de-identified subject ID, COVID-19 status, age in years and sex were almost always included in the sample metadata. The dataset comprised deeply sampled blood TCRbeta repertoires from subjects exposed to, actively infected with, or recovered from COVID-19. The samples were drawn from two sources: the first 160 participants of the ongoing ImmuneRACE study, and fewer than 1,500 subjects contributed by 6 global collaborators. The repertoires were released in a freely available public database meant as a resource for research on the immune response to SARS-CoV-2. Where HLA class I and class II types were available, the types were taken from metadata supplied by the sample provider, not from assay-based typing. What the work shows at the level of the full study, not this receptor alone: How much clinical and demographic metadata was included differed by source and by participant, and the metadata was provided uncurated.

This clone appeared a few times. Its antigen has not been determined. There are no base qualities to consult, and no much larger clone falls within one base. TCRbeta CDR3 regions were amplified from genomic DNA using the immunoSEQ Assay, a bias-controlled multiplex PCR. The paper's data handling went like this. Within the assay, amplification of reference gene primers was used to estimate how many nucleated cells each sample contained. To quantify the absolute abundance of each unique TCRbeta CDR3 rearrangement, sequence reads were collapsed and filtered. Productive Simpson clonality was computed per sample as the square root of Simpson's diversity index over productive rearrangements. Not all clones reach the TCRdb copy of this immuneACCESS table, which keeps in-frame sequences only. Checked studies attribute under half of the gap to unresolved V genes and leave the rest unexplained. V, J and clone size are taken as reported in that table, and D and trimming were inferred from the DNA itself. For this sample the table gives around 25,000 clones, of which about 87% were detected only once. 25% of the sample goes to the ten largest clones.

Whole blood was collected in K2EDTA tubes by collaborating institutions according to the institutions' own protocols. Collaborator samples were shipped for TCRbeta analysis as frozen whole blood, isolated PBMCs, or DNA extracted from either sample type. Via the germline V gene, CDR1 is SGHNT and CDR2 YENEEA. The cysteine opens and the phenylalanine closes a CDR3 of 14 amino acids. The only DNA kept is the CDR3, 42 bases in frame from the first base. Germline trimming amounts to 4 bases on V and 6 bases on J, with 8 as the count of junction bases outside the gene matches. The sequence was obtained from a human donor with active COVID-19. The donor label of this sample is uncertain. This sequence uses TRBV11-3 and TRBJ2-7, and 8 junction bases match TRBD1. The specimen sequenced was peripheral blood. The bases read TGTGCCAGCAGCTGGGGCGAGACAGGGGCCGAGCAGTACTTC. The encoded protein is CASSWGETGAEQYF.